The next 15 T cell receptor beta chains were all read from a single sample in a study of cytomegalovirus exposure and HLA in healthy donors. Researchers ran the PCR with 60 Vbeta and 13 Jbeta primers. Sequenced by immunoSEQ multiplex PCR; TCRdb stores in-frame clones only, minus some. The table shows 95,000 to 130,000 clones, with around 80% occurring only once. The sample consisted of PBMCs. Receptors originate from a man aged 25 to 40 in good health and CMV-seropositive.

This chain links TRBV9 with TRBJ2-3; weak D call: TRBD2 (6 bases). The CDR3 has 15 amino acids. The germline V and J ends were trimmed by 0 bases and 6 bases, with 14 bases remaining between them. CDR1 is SGDLS and CDR2 is YYNGEE in the germline V gene. CDR3 loop: CASSVVGGISDTQYF. The DNA for the CDR3 is TGTGCCAGCAGCGTAGTCGGGGGAATTTCGGATACGCAGTATTTT.

The chain joins TRBV27 to TRBJ2-2, with a tentative D call TRBD2 (6 bases). V lost 6 bases and J 0 bases, leaving 17 bases between the germline ends. Germline V CDR1 and CDR2: MNHEY, SMNVEV (reference sequence). The length of the CDR3 is 17 residues. In DNA form, the CDR3 reads TGTGCCAGCAGCCCCTTCGGCGGGGATTCGAACACCGGGGAGCTGTTTTTT. This sequence encodes CASSPFGGDSNTGELFF.

This sequence joins TRBV5-5 and TRBJ2-7, with D perhaps matching TRBD2 (7 bases). V was pared by 4 bases and J by 4 bases, with 18 bases between. The V gene's germline CDR1 is SGHKS and CDR2 YYEKEE (reference sequence). The CDR3 length is 15 residues. The CDR3 is CASSPVGGRRYEQYF. CDR3 in DNA: TGTGCCAGCAGCCCCGTCGGGGGGCGTCGGTACGAGCAGTACTTC.

V usage is TRBV11-3 and J usage is TRBJ1-1; 9 nucleotides align to TRBD1. V lost 8 bases, J lost 5 bases, and 3 bases stayed unmatched. The V gene's germline CDR1 is SGHNT and CDR2 YENEEA. The length of the CDR3 is 12 residues. The CDR3 DNA is TGTGCCAGCGACAGGGGGGGAACTGAAGCTTTCTTT. Encoded protein: CASDRGGTEAFF. The entire variable domain, with the rest obtained from reference TRBV11-3 and TRBJ1-1, is as follows: EAGVVQSPRYKIIEKKQPVAFWCNPISGHNTLYWYLQNLGQGPELLIRYENEEAVDDSQLPKDRFSAERLKGVDSTLKIQPAELGDSAVYLCASDRGGTEAFFGQGTRLTVV.

The chain is built from TRBV9 and TRBJ2-7; maybe TRBD2 (6 bases). Trimming took 3 bases from V and 5 from J, leaving 12 bases between them. CDR3 length: 13 amino acids. Germline V gene data show CDR1 as SGDLS and CDR2 as YYNGEE. This CDR3 reads CASSGGLFDEQYF. The CDR3 DNA is TGTGCCAGCAGCGGCGGACTATTTGACGAGCAGTACTTC.

This clone was observed once. This rearrangement joins TRBV18 to TRBJ2-3; the match to TRBD1 covers 8 bases. CDR3 length equals 14 residues. The ends lost 3 bases at V and 5 bases at J; junction bases unmatched: 4. Germline-derived CDR1 and CDR2 are KGHSH and LQKENI. The CDR3 spells CASSPDRDRDTQYF. Here the CDR3 DNA reads TGTGCCAGCTCACCGGACAGGGACCGAGATACGCAGTATTTT. Looking up the rest from reference TRBV18 and TRBJ2-3 gives the full variable domain: NAGVMQNPRHLVRRRGQEARLRCSPMKGHSHVYWYRQLPEEGLKFMVYLQKENIIDESGMPKERFSAEFPKEGPSILRIQQVVRGDSAAYFCASSPDRDRDTQYFGPGTRLTVL.

This rearrangement joins TRBV4-1 to TRBJ2-1; 7 bases are shared with TRBD1. Per germline, CDR1 MGHRA and CDR2 YSYEKL. The CDR3 runs 15 residues. Germline trimming cut 1 base from V and 4 bases from J; bases unmatched to any gene: 4. CDR3 coding DNA: TGCGCCAGCAGCCAAGTTGGGACAGCGTACAATGAGCAGTTCTTC. Amino acid sequence: CASSQVGTAYNEQFF.

The gene calls are TRBV11-3 and TRBJ2-5; 10 nucleotides line up with TRBD1. Losses at the gene ends were 5 bases for V and 4 bases for J; bases not matched to a gene: 10. The CDR3 sequence is 16 residues long. Germline CDR1 reads SGHNT; CDR2 reads YENEEA. The CDR3 reads CASSQSGTGEGETQYF. The CDR3 DNA sequence: TGTGCCAGCAGCCAATCAGGGACAGGGGAAGGAGAGACCCAGTACTTC.

V gene TRBV28 combines with J gene TRBJ2-3; possibly TRBD2 for D (7 bases). Germline lookup yields CDR1 MDHEN and CDR2 SYDVKM. CDR3 length: 18 amino acids. Trimming took off 2 bases at V and 8 bases at J, with 26 bases between the two ends. Here the CDR3 DNA reads TGTGCCAGCAGTTTACTCTCCGCGTGGGAGGGGGGGGATTTTACGCAGTATTTT. Its protein is CASSLLSAWEGGDFTQYF.

This clone was detected a few times. V usage is TRBV4-3 and J usage is TRBJ2-3; TRBD2 agrees at 9 bases. The CDR3 runs 15 residues. Trimming removed 0 bases from V and 8 bases from J; junction bases left unmatched: 6. The germline CDR1 and CDR2 sequences are LGHNA and YSLEER. Here the CDR3 DNA reads TGCGCCAGCAGCCAAGATGGGACTAGCTGGAGTACGCAGTATTTT. Its translation is CASSQDGTSWSTQYF.

This sequence joins TRBV28 and TRBJ1-1, with D hard to call. Germline loops: CDR1 MDHEN, CDR2 SYDVKM. V was shortened by 7 bases and J by 5 bases, with 14 bases between the two germline ends. The CDR3 consists of 13 residues. The CDR3 bases are TGTGCCAGCAATATGGGCCAAAGGACTGAAGCTTTCTTT. It yields the protein CASNMGQRTEAFF.

In DNA form, the CDR3 reads TGTGCCAGCAGTGAAGGACTCTCTGGATGGACCGGGGAGCTGTTTTTT. It translates to CASSEGLSGWTGELFF. The chain uses TRBV2 and TRBJ2-2; D call uncertain. Germline loops: CDR1 SNHLY, CDR2 FYNNEI. V was trimmed by 1 base and J by 5 bases, leaving 14 bases between them. This CDR3 spans 16 amino acids. Full variable domain (rest looked up from reference TRBV2 and TRBJ2-2): EPEVTQTPSHQVTQMGQEVILRCVPISNHLYFYWYRQILGQKVEFLVSFYNNEISEKSEIFDDQFSVERPDGSNFTLKIRSTKLEDSAMYFCASSEGLSGWTGELFFGEGSRLTVL.

CDR3 loop: CASSRDSTNEKLFF. DNA of the CDR3: TGTGCCAGCAGCCGGGACAGCACAAATGAAAAACTGTTTTTT. The chain uses TRBV5-4 and TRBJ1-4, with 7 nucleotides matching TRBD1. From germline, CDR1 is SGHNT and CDR2 YYREEE (reference sequence). V gave up 4 bases and J gave up 5 bases; unmatched junction bases: 5. The CDR3 runs to 14 residues. Full variable domain (outside the CDR3, taken from reference TRBV5-4 and TRBJ1-4): ETGVTQSPTHLIKTRGQQVTLRCSSQSGHNTVSWYQQALGQGPQFIFQYYREEENGRGNFPPRFSGLQFPNYSSELNVNALELDDSALYLCASSRDSTNEKLFFGSGTQLSVL.

This chain joins TRBV19 and TRBJ2-2, with 9 bases that match TRBD2. CDR1 is LNHDA and CDR2 is SQIVND in the germline V gene (reference sequence). The junction had 3 bases not matched to a gene; V was cut back by 8 bases and J by 5 bases. This CDR3 has 13 amino acids. CDR3 sequence: CASGLARTGELFF. Written as DNA, the CDR3 is TGTGCCAGTGGACTAGCGAGGACCGGGGAGCTGTTTTTT.

The chain combines TRBV4-3 with TRBJ2-7; 10 nucleotides agree with TRBD2. CDR3 length: 15 residues. The germline gives CDR1 LGHNA, CDR2 YSLEER. V was clipped by 5 bases and J by 5 bases; unmatched bases: 9. DNA of the CDR3: TGCGCCAGCAGCGCTGGGTCACTAGCGGGAAACGAGCAGTACTTC. Residues: CASSAGSLAGNEQYF.